The T cell receptor beta chain described here comes from a study of blood T cell repertoires in COVID-19. Overall study context: From the United States, Italy and Spain came samples of acute and convalescent COVID-19. T cells, B-cell-depleted T cells, or PBMCs provided the cDNA or gDNA that served as material.

The authors' processing: Counts of nucleated cells, estimated from reference gene primer amplification, were obtained. Profiling relied on immunoSEQ multiplex PCR, and the TCRdb table lists in-frame clones only, not all of them. D and trimming come from the DNA, and the V and J calls and clone size come from that table. Among roughly 120,000 clones listed, approximately 85% were seen once. Sample: peripheral blood. The receptor comes from a woman aged 55-70 years with acute or convalescent COVID-19.

CDR3 coding DNA: TGTGCCAGCAGCTCCGGGGGGCGGGACTATGGCTACACCTTC. Protein sequence: CASSSGGRDYGYTF. The chain joins TRBV5-4 to TRBJ1-2; D may be TRBD1 (6 bases). The CDR3 has 14 amino acids. Trimming shortened V by 3 bases and J by 3 bases, and 12 bases separated the two germline ends. Germline V lookup: CDR1 SGHNT, CDR2 YYREEE (reference sequence).